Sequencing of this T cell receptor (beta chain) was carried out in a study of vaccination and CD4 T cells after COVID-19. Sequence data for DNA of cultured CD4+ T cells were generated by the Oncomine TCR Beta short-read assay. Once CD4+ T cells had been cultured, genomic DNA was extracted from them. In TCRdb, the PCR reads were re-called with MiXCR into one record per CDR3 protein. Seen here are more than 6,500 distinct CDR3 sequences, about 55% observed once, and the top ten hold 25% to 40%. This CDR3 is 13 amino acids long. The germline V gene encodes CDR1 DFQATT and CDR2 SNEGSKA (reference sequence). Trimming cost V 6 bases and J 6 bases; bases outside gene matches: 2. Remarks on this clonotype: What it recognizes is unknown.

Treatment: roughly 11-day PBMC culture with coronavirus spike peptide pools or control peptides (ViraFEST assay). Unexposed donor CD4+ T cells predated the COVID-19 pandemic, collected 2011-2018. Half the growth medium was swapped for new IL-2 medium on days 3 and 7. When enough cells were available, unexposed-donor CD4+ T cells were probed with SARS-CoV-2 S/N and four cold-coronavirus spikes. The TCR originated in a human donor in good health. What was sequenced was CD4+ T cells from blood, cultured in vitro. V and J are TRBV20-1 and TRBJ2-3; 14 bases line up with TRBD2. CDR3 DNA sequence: TGCAGTGCCTGGACTAGCGGGAGGGATACGCAGTATTTT. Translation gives CSAWTSGRDTQYF.